These T cell receptor beta chains were read from a single sample in a study of technical replicates of blood from several donors. TCRdb's copy holds only in-frame clones and misses some; the assay was immunoSEQ multiplex PCR. The sample holds 75,000 to 90,000 clones, just over 90% seen once. What was sequenced was T cells isolated from PBMCs. These receptors were collected from a human donor in good health. Both conserved end residues are part of each CDR3. The D gene is left open where the match is weak. Clone size is stated in some rows and not others, as once, few, many or a class when expanded.

V gene: TRBV6-5; clone size: .; J gene: TRBJ2-5; D gene: .; CDR3 DNA: TGTGCCACCACCTGGGGAGGCCTTCAAGAGACCCAGTACTTC; CDR3 protein: CATTWGGLQETQYF
V gene: TRBV10-1; clone size: .; J gene: TRBJ2-3; D gene: .; CDR3 DNA: TGCGCCAGCAGTCACCCACCCCGGACAGACACAGATACGCAGTATTTT; CDR3 protein: CASSHPPRTDTDTQYF
V gene: TRBV5-1; clone size: .; J gene: TRBJ1-4; D gene: TRBD1; CDR3 DNA: TGCGCCAGCAGCTTGGGGACAGGGAGTAGAGAAAAACTGTTTTTT; CDR3 protein: CASSLGTGSREKLFF
V gene: TRBV18; clone size: .; J gene: TRBJ2-1; D gene: .; CDR3 DNA: TGTGCCAGCTCCTACGGCGGGGCGTCCAATGAGCAGTTCTTC; CDR3 protein: CASSYGGASNEQFF
V gene: TRBV13; clone size: once; J gene: TRBJ2-3; D gene: TRBD2; CDR3 DNA: TGTGCCAGCAGTTCCACGGGGGGTCCCACAGATACGCAGTATTTT; CDR3 protein: CASSSTGGPTDTQYF
V gene: TRBV19; clone size: .; J gene: TRBJ2-1; D gene: .; CDR3 DNA: TGTGCCAGTAGTATTCTTGTCGGGAGCTCCTACAATGAGCAGTTCTTC; CDR3 protein: CASSILVGSSYNEQFF
V gene: TRBV4-2; clone size: .; J gene: TRBJ2-7; D gene: .; CDR3 DNA: TGTGCCAGCAGCCCGCGACAGGCTCTATACGAGCAGTACTTC; CDR3 protein: CASSPRQALYEQYF
V gene: TRBV6-1; clone size: .; J gene: TRBJ2-5; D gene: TRBD2; CDR3 DNA: TGTGCCAGCAGTGAAGCAAGCGGGGGGACCCAGTACTTC; CDR3 protein: CASSEASGGTQYF
V gene: TRBV27; clone size: .; J gene: TRBJ2-7; D gene: .; CDR3 DNA: TGTGCCAGCAGCTTAGAGGGGGGGGCCGCTCGAGGGCAGTACTTC; CDR3 protein: CASSLEGGAARGQYF
V gene: TRBV4-1; clone size: .; J gene: TRBJ2-7; D gene: TRBD1; CDR3 DNA: TGCGCCAGCAGCCAAGAACCGGGACAGGGGGCGAAGCAGTACTTC; CDR3 protein: CASSQEPGQGAKQYF
V gene: TRBV2; clone size: .; J gene: TRBJ2-5; D gene: .; CDR3 DNA: TGTGCCAGCAGTGAATCTGCGGGCTGGTCAGAGACCCAGTACTTC; CDR3 protein: CASSESAGWSETQYF
V gene: TRBV6-1; clone size: .; J gene: TRBJ2-7; D gene: TRBD2; CDR3 DNA: TGTGCCAGCAGTGAAGAGATCGGGGGAGGGACGGCGTACGAGCAGTACTTC; CDR3 protein: CASSEEIGGGTAYEQYF
V gene: TRBV2; clone size: .; J gene: TRBJ1-3; D gene: .; CDR3 DNA: TGTGCCAGCAGGTCGGAGGCGTCTGGAAACACCATATATTTT; CDR3 protein: CASRSEASGNTIYF
V gene: TRBV2; clone size: once; J gene: TRBJ1-2; D gene: .; CDR3 DNA: TGTGCCAGCCAAACAGACAGCCGGGTCTTACAAGGCTACACCTTC; CDR3 protein: CASQTDSRVLQGYTF
V gene: TRBV5-1; clone size: .; J gene: TRBJ1-1; D gene: TRBD1; CDR3 DNA: TGCGCCAGCAGCTTGGGACAGGGTTACACTGAAGCTTTCTTT; CDR3 protein: CASSLGQGYTEAFF
V gene: TRBV5-1; clone size: .; J gene: TRBJ1-1; D gene: .; CDR3 DNA: TGCGCCAGCAGCCCCGGGACACTTATGAACACTGAAGCTTTCTTT; CDR3 protein: CASSPGTLMNTEAFF
V gene: TRBV7-8; clone size: .; J gene: TRBJ1-5; D gene: .; CDR3 DNA: TGTGCCAGCAGCTTAGGGGCAGCAAATCAGCCCCAGCATTTT; CDR3 protein: CASSLGAANQPQHF
V gene: TRBV2; clone size: once; J gene: TRBJ1-3; D gene: .; CDR3 DNA: TGTGCCAGCAGTGCGACGGAGAGCTCTGGAAACACCATATATTTT; CDR3 protein: CASSATESSGNTIYF
V gene: TRBV28; clone size: .; J gene: TRBJ1-2; D gene: .; CDR3 DNA: TGTGCCAGCAGAGATGACAGCGTTATACCCTCTAACTATGGCTACACCTTC; CDR3 protein: CASRDDSVIPSNYGYTF
V gene: TRBV29-1; clone size: .; J gene: TRBJ1-5; D gene: TRBD1; CDR3 DNA: TGCAGCGTTAGAGGGACAGGGGTAAGTCAGCCCCAGCATTTT; CDR3 protein: CSVRGTGVSQPQHF
V gene: TRBV7-9; clone size: .; J gene: TRBJ2-5; D gene: .; CDR3 DNA: TGTGCCAGCAGCTCCCCCTCCGGGGATGAGACCCAGTACTTC; CDR3 protein: CASSSPSGDETQYF
V gene: TRBV5-1; clone size: .; J gene: TRBJ1-3; D gene: .; CDR3 DNA: TGCGCCAGCAGCTTGGGGGACTTGAGGGGAAACACCATATATTTT; CDR3 protein: CASSLGDLRGNTIYF
V gene: TRBV5-6; clone size: .; J gene: TRBJ2-1; D gene: .; CDR3 DNA: TGTGCCAGCAGCTTGGTAGGGGGGGGTGGACGTGAGCAGTTCTTC; CDR3 protein: CASSLVGGGGREQFF
V gene: TRBV27; clone size: once; J gene: TRBJ2-1; D gene: .; CDR3 DNA: TGTGCCTCGAGTGCCGTTCGAATAAATGAGCAGTTCTTC; CDR3 protein: CASSAVRINEQFF
V gene: TRBV7-8; clone size: .; J gene: TRBJ2-5; D gene: .; CDR3 DNA: TGTGCCAGCAGCTTAGACAGGGGGGGGACCCAGTACTTC; CDR3 protein: CASSLDRGGTQYF
V gene: TRBV25-1; clone size: .; J gene: TRBJ2-3; D gene: TRBD2; CDR3 DNA: TGTGCCAGCAAGGCGGGGGAGTATACGCAGTATTTT; CDR3 protein: CASKAGEYTQYF